This T cell receptor (beta chain) derives from a study of cytomegalovirus exposure and HLA in healthy donors. As for the study in general: Around 80 million unique TCRs from HLA-typed donors were held in an early data release. Membership in the Caucasian-associated ancestry cluster was found for around four fifths of about 430 genotyped donors. Whole-study findings and limits: Cytomegalovirus association was listed for about 160 TCR beta chains.

A note on this clone: Its antigen is not identified.

PCR involved 60 Vbeta and 13 Jbeta primers. Sequencing used immunoSEQ multiplex PCR; TCRdb keeps in-frame clones, though not all of them. This table has some 180,000 clones, around three quarters appearing once. Trimming took 5 bases from V and 4 from J; bases not matched to a gene: 5. CDR1 and CDR2 (germline): SGHVS, FQNEAQ. This CDR3 is 14 amino acids long. The chain couples TRBV7-8 to TRBJ1-2; 9 bases agree with TRBD1. This clonotype originated in a woman aged 25 to 39 in good health and CMV-seropositive. Sequenced input: PBMCs. The CDR3 sequence: CASSRHRGPYGYTF. The CDR3 DNA is TGTGCCAGCAGCCGTCACAGGGGGCCCTATGGCTACACCTTC.